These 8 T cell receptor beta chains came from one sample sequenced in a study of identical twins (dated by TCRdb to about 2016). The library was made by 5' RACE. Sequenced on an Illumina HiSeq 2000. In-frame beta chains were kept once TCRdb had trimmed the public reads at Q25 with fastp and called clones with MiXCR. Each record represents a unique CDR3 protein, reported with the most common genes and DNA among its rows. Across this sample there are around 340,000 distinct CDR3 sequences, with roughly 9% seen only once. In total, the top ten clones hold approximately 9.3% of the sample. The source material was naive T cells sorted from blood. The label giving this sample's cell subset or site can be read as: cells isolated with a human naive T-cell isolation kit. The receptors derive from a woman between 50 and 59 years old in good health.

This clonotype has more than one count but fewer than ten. The chain's CDR3 is CASGEGETQYF. CDR3 DNA: TGTGCCAGCGGAGAGGGGGAGACCCAGTACTTC. This chain connects TRBV12-3 or TRBV12-4 to TRBJ2-5, with D possibly being TRBD1 or TRBD2 (5 bases each). CDR3 length: 11 residues. V lost 8 bases and J lost 5, with 9 bases in between.

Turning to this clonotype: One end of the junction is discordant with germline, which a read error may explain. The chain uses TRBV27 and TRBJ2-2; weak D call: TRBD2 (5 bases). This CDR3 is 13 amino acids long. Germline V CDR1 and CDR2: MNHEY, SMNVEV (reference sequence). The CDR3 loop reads CASSLSNTGVLFF. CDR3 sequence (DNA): TGTGCCAGCAGTTTATCGAACACCGGGGTGCTGTTTTTT.

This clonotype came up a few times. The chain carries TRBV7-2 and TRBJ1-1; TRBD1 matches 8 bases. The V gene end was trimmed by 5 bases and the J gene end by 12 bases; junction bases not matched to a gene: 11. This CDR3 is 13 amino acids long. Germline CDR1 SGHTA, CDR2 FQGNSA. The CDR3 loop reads CASSRDRQGWTFF. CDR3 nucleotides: TGTGCCAGCAGCCGAGACCGACAGGGGTGGACTTTCTTT.

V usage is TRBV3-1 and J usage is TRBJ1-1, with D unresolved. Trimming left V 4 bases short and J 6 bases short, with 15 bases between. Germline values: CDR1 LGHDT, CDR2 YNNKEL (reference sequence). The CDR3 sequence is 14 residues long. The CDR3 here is CASSPRSGRPEAFF. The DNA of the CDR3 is TGTGCCAGCAGCCCCCGATCCGGACGGCCTGAAGCTTTCTTT.

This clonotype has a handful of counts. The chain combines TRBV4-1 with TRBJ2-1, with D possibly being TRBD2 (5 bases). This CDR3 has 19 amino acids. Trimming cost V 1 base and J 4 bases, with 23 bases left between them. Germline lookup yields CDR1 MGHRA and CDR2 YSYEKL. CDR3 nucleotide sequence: TGCGCCAGCAGCCAAGGGTTGTTCGTAATTGGACTCCCTTACAATGAGCAGTTCTTC. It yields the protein CASSQGLFVIGLPYNEQFF.

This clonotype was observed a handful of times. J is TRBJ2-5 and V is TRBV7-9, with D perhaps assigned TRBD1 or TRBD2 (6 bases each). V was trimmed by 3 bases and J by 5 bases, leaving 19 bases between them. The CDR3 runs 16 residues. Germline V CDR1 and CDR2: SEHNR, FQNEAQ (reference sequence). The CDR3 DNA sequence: TGTGCCAGCAGCTTTACCCGAGGGGGGCGCAGGGAGACCCAGTACTTC. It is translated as CASSFTRGGRRETQYF.

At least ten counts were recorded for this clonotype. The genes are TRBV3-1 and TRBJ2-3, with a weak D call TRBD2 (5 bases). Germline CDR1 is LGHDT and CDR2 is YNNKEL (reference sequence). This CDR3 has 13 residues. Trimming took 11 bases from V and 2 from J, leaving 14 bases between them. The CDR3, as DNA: TGTGCCGTCTGCAGCGGATTCACAGATACGCAGTATTTT. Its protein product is CAVCSGFTDTQYF.

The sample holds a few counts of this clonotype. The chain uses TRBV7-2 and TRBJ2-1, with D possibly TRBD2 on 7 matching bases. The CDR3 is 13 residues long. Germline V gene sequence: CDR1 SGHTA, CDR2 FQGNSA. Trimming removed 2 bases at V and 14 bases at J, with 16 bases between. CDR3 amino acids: CASSLRRGLPEFF. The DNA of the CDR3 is TGTGCCAGCAGCTTACGGCGGGGGCTCCCGGAGTTCTTC.